This T cell receptor beta chain was captured by sequencing in a study of graft-versus-host responses after intestinal transplantation. The CDR3 sequence is 17 residues long. In germline, CDR1 is SGHDT, CDR2 YYEEEE. The germline V and J ends were trimmed by 2 bases and 2 bases, with 16 bases remaining between them. Judged by abundance, this clone is medium-sized (0.01 to 0.1%). TCRdb's copy holds only in-frame clones and misses some; the assay was immunoSEQ multiplex PCR. The table records roughly 20,000 clones, 38% of them present only once. Sequencing was performed on alloreactive CD4+ T cells from a mixed lymphocyte reaction culture, taken before intestinal transplant. Subset meaning: CFSE-low proliferating T cells sorted from roughly six-day pre-transplant mixed lymphocyte reaction (GvH or HvG direction). This sequence joins TRBV5-6 and TRBJ1-4; D ambiguous. This clonotype originated in a human patient who received an intestinal transplant. CDR3 protein: CASSLRVRWQTNEKLFF. The CDR3 nucleotides read TGTGCCAGCAGCTTAAGGGTCAGGTGGCAGACTAATGAAAAACTGTTTTTT.